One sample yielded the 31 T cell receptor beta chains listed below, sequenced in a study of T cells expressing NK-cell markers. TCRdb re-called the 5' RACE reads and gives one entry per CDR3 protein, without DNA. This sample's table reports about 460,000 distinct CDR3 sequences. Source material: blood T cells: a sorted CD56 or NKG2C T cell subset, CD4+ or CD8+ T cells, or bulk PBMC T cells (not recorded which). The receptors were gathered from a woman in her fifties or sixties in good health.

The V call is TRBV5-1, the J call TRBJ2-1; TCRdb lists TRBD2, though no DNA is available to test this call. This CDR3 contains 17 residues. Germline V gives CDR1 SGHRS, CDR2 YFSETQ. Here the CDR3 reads CASSLEISGRRGNEQFF.

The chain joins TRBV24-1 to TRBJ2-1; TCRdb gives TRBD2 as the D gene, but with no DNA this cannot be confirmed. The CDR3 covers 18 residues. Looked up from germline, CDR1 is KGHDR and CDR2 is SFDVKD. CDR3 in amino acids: CATSDPRTSGTTYNEQFF.

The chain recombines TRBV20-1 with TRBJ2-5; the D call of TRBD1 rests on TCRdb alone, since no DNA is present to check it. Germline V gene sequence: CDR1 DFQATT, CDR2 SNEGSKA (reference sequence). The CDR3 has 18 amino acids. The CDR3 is CSANKPPLAGHLQETQYF.

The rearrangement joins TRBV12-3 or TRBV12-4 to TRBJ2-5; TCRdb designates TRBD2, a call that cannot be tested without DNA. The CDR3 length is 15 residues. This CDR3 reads CASSLRGGSQETQYF.

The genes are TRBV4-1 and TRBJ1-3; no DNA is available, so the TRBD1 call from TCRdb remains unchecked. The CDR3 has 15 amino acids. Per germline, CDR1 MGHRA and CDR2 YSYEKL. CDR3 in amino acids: CASSQPTGSGNTIYF.

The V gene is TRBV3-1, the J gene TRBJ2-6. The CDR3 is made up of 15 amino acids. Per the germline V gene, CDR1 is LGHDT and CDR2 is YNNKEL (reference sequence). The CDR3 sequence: CASSQEVFGANVLTF.

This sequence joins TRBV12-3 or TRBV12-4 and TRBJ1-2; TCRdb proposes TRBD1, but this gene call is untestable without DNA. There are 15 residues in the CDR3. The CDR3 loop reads CASRSTGVKIVGYTF.

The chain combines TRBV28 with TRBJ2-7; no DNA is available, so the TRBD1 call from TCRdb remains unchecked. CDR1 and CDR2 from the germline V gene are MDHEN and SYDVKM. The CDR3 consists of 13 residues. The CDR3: CASSFQGRYEQYF.

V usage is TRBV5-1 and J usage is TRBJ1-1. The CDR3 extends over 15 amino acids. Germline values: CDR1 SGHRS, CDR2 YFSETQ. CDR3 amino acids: CASSLGSGGGTEAFF.

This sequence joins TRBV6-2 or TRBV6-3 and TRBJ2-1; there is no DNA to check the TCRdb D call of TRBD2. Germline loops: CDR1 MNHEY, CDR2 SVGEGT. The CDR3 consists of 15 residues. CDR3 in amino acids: CASIGSGRAGNEQFF.

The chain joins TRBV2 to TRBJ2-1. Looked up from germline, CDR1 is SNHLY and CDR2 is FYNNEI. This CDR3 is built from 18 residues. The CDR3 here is CASSWKQFGLNSYNEQFF.

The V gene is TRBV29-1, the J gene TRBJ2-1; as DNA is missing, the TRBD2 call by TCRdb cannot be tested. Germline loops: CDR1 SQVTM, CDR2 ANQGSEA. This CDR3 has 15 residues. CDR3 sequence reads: CSVESASGRNNEQFF.

The CDR3 loop is CATSKLISGTYSYEQYF. V is TRBV15 and J is TRBJ2-7; the TCRdb call, TRBD2, lacks DNA for checking. The germline V gene has CDR1 LNHNV and CDR2 YYDKDF (reference sequence). This CDR3 has 17 amino acids.

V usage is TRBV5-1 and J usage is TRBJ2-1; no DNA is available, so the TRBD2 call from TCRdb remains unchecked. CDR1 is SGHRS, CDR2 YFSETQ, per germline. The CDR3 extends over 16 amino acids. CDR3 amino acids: CASSSLSGGLYNEQFF.

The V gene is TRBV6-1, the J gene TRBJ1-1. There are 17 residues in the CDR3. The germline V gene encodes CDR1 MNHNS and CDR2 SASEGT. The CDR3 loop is CASSEGWARIGNTEAFF.

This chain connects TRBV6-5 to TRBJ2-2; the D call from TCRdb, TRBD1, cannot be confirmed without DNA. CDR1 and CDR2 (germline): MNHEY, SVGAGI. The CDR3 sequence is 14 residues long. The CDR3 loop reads CATRLGGNTGELFF.

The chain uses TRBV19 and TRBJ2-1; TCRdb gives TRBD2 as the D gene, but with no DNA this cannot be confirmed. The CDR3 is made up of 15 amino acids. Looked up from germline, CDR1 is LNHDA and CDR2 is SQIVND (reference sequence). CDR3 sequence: CASSIGGRDNNEQFF.

CDR3 loop: CASSLNGRVGNTEAFF. The chain links TRBV7-3 to TRBJ1-1. The CDR3 is 16 amino acids. Germline V gives CDR1 SGHTA, CDR2 FQGTGA.

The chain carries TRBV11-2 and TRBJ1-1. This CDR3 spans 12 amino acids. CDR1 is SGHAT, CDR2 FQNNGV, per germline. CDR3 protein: CASSLIGSEAFF.

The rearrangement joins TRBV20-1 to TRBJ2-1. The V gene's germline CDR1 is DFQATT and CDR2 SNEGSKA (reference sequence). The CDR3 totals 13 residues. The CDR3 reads CSASPESYNEQFF.

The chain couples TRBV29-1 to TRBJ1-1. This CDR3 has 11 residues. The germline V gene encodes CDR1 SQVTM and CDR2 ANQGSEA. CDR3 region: CSGFSNTEAFF.

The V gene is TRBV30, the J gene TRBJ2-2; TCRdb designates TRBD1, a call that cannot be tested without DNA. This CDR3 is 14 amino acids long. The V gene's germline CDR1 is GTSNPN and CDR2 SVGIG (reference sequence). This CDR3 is CAWSKLAGGGELFF. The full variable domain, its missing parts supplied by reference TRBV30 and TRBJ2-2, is SQTIHQWPATLVQPVGSPLSLECTVEGTSNPNLYWYRQAAGRGLQLLFYSVGIGQISSEVPQNLSASRPQDRQFILSSKKLLLSDSGFYLCAWSKLAGGGELFFGEGSRLTVL.

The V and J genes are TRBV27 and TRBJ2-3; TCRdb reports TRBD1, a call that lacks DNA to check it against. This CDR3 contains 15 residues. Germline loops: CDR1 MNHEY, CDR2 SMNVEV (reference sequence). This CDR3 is CASIPRQGGTDTQYF.

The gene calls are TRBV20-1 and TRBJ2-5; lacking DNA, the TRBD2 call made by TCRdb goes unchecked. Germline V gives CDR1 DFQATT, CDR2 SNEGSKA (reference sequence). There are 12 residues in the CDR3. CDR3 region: CSARAPTSGEYF.

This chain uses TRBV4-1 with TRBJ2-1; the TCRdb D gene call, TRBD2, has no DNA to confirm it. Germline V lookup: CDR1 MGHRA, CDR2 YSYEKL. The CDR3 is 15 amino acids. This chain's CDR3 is CASSLTSGSHNEQFF.

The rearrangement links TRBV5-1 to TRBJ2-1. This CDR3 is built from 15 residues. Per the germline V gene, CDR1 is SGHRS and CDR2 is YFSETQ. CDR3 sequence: CASSWGPRRYNEQFF.

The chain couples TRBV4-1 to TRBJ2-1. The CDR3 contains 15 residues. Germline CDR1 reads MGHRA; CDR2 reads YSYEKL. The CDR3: CASIHESSSYNEQFF.

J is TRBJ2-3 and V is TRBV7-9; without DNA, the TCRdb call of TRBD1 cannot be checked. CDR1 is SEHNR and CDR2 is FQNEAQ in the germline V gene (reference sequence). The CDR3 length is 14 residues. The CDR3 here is CASSMGEGEDTQYF.

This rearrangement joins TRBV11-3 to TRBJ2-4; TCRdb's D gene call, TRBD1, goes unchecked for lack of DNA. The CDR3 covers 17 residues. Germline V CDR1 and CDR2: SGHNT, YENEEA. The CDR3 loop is CASSLGGQVLAKNIQYF.

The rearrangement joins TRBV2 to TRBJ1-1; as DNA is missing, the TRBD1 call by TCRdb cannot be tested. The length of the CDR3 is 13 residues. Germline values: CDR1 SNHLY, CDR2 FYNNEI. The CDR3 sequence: CASYEGANTEAFF.

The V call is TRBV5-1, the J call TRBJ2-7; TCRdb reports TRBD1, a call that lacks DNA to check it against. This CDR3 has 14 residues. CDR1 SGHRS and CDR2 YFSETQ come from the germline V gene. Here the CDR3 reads CASSLVQGPYEQYF.